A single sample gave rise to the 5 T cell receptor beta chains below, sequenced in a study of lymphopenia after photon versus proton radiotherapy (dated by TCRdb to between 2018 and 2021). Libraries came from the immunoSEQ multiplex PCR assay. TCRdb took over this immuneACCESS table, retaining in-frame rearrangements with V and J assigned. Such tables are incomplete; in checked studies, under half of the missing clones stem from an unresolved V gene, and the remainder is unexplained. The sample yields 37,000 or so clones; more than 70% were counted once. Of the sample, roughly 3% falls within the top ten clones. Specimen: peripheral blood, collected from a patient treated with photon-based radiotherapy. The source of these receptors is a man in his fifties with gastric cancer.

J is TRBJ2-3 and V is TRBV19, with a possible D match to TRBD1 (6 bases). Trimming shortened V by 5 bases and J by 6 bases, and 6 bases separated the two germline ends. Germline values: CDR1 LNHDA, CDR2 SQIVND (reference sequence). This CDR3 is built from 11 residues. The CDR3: CASSGGDTQYF. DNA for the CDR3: TGTGCCAGTAGTGGGGGCGATACGCAGTATTTT.

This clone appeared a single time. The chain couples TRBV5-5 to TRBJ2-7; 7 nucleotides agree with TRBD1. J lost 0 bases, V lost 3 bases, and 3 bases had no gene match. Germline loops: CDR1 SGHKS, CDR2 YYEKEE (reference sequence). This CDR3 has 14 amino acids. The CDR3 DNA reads TGTGCCAGCAGCTCCGGGACAGACTCCTACGAGCAGTACTTC. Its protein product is CASSSGTDSYEQYF.

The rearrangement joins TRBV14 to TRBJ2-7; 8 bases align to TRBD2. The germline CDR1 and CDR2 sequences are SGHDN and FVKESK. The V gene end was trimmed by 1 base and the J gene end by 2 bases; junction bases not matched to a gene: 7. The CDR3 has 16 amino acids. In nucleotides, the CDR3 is TGTGCCAGCAGCCAAGGGGTAGCGGGAAGAACCTACGAGCAGTACTTC. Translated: CASSQGVAGRTYEQYF.

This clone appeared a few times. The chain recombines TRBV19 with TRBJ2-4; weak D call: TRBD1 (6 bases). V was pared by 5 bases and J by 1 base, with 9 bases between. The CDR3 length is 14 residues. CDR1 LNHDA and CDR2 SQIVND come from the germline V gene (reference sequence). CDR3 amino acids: CASSDRGAKNIQYF. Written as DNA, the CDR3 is TGTGCCAGTAGTGATAGGGGGGCCAAAAACATTCAGTACTTC.

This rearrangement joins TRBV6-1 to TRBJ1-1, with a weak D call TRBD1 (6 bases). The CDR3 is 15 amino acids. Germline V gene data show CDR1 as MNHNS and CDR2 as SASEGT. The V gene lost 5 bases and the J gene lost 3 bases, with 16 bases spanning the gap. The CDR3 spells CASSPTHRVDTEAFF. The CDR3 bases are TGTGCCAGCAGTCCTACCCACAGGGTGGACACTGAAGCTTTCTTT.